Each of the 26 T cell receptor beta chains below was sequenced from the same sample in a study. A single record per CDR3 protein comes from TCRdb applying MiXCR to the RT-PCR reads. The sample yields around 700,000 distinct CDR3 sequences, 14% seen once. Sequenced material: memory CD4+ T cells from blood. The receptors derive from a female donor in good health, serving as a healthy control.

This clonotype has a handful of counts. The DNA for the CDR3 is TGTGCCAGCAGTTATGGCAGGGAAGAGCAGTACTTC. It encodes CASSYGREEQYF. The V gene is TRBV2, the J gene TRBJ2-7, with D possibly matching TRBD1 (5 bases). This CDR3 spans 12 amino acids. Per germline, CDR1 SNHLY and CDR2 FYNNEI. The ends were cut back, 5 bases at V and 7 bases at J, with 12 bases in the middle.

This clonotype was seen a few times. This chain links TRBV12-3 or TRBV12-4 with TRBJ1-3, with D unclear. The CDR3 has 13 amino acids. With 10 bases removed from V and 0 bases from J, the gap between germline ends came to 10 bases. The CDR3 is CAIVKNSGNTIYF. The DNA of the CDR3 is TGTGCCATCGTCAAGAACTCTGGAAACACCATATATTTT.

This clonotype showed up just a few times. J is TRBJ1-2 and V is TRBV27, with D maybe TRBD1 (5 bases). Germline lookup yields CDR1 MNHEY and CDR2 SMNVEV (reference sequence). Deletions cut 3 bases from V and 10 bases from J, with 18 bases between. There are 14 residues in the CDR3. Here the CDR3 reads CASSLGRLTGDYTF. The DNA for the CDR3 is TGTGCCAGCAGTTTGGGACGTCTGACTGGTGACTACACCTTC.

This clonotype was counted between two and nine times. CDR3 DNA: TGTGCCAGCAGTCCCCTTATTAGCGGGAGAACCACCTACGAGCAGTACTTC. This codes for CASSPLISGRTTYEQYF. This chain links TRBV28 with TRBJ2-7, with 9 bases matching TRBD2. CDR1 MDHEN and CDR2 SYDVKM come from the germline V gene. This CDR3 contains 17 residues. V dropped 5 bases and J dropped 2; count of bases not matched to a gene: 13.

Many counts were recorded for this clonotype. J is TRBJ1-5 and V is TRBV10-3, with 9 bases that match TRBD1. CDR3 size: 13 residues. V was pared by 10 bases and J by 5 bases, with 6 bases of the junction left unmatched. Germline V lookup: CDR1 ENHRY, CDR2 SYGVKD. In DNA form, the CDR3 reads TGTGCCACGGTCCGGGACAGGGATCAGCCCCAGCATTTT. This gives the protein CATVRDRDQPQHF.

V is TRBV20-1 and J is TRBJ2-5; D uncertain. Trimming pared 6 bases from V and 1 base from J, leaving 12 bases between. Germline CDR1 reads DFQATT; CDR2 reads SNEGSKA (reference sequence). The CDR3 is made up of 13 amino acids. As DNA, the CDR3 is TGCAGTGCCGACGGTTTCCCCCAAGAGACCCAGTACTTC. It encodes CSADGFPQETQYF.

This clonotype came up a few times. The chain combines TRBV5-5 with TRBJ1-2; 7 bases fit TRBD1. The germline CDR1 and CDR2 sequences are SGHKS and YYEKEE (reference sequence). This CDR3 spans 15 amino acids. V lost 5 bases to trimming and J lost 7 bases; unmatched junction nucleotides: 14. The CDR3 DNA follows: TGTGCCAGCAGACGAGATACCACAGGGGATGTTGGCTACACCTTC. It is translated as CASRRDTTGDVGYTF.

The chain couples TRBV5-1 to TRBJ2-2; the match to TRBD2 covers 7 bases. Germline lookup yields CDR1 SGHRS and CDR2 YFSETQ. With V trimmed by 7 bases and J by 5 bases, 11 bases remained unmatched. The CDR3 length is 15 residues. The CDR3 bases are TGCGCCAGCGTTTGGAACGGGGGGAATACCGGGGAGCTGTTTTTT. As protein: CASVWNGGNTGELFF.

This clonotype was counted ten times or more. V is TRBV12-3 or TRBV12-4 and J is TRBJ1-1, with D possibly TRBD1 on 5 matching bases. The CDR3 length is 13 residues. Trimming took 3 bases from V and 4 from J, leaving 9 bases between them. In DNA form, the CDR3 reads TGTGCCAGCAGTTTTGGGGGGGGCACTGAAGCTTTCTTT. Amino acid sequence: CASSFGGGTEAFF.

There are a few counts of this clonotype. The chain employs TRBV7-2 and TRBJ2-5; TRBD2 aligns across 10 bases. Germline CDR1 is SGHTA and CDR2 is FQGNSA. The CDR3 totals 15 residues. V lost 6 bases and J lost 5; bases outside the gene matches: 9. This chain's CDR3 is CASSSLAGAAETQYF. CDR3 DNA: TGTGCCAGCAGTTCCCTAGCGGGAGCAGCTGAGACCCAGTACTTC.

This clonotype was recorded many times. As DNA, the CDR3 is TGCGCCAGCAGCCAAGGAGCAGGACCTAGCACAGATACGCAGTATTTT. As protein: CASSQGAGPSTDTQYF. The chain recombines TRBV4-3 with TRBJ2-3; D is unclear. This CDR3 is 16 amino acids long. CDR1 and CDR2 from the germline V gene are LGHNA and YSLEER. V was shortened by 1 base and J by 0 bases, with 11 bases between the two germline ends.

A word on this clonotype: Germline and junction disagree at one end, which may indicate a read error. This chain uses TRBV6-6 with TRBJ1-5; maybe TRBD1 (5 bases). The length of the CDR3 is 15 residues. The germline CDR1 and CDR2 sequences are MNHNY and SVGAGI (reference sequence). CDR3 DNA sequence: TGTGCCAGCAGTTACCGGGGACGGCTTAATCAGCCCCAGAATTTT. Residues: CASSYRGRLNQPQNF.

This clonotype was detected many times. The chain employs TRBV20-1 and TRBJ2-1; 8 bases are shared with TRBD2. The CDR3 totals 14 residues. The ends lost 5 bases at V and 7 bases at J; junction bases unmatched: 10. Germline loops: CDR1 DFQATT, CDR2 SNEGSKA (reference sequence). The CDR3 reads CSAEAPGLGNEQFF. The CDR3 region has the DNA TGCAGTGCTGAGGCGCCGGGACTAGGGAATGAGCAGTTCTTC.

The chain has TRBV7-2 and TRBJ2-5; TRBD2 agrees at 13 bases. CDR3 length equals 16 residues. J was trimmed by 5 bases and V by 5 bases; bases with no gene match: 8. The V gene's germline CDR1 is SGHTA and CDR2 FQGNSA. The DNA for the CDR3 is TGTGCCAGCAGCCTATGGACTAGCGGGAGATCTGAGACCCAGTACTTC. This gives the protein CASSLWTSGRSETQYF.

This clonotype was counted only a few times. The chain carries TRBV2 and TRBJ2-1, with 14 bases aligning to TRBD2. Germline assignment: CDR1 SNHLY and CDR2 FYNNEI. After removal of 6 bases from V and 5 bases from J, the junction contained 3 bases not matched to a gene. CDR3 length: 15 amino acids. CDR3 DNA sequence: TGTGCCAGCAGGGGACTAGCGGGAGACCACAATGAGCAGTTCTTC. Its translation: CASRGLAGDHNEQFF.

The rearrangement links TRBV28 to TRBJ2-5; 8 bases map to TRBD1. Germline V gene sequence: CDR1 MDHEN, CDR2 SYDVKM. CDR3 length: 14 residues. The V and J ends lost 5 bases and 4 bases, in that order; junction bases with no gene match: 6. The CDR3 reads CASSGRTGRETQYF. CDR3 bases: TGTGCCAGCAGTGGGAGGACAGGGCGAGAGACCCAGTACTTC.

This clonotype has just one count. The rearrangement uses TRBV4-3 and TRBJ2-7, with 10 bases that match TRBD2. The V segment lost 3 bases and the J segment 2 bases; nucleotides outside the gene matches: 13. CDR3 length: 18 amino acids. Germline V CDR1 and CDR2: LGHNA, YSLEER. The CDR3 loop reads CASSQRLAGLSYPYEQYF. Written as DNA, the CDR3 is TGCGCCAGCAGCCAGCGACTAGCGGGCCTCTCTTACCCCTACGAGCAGTACTTC.

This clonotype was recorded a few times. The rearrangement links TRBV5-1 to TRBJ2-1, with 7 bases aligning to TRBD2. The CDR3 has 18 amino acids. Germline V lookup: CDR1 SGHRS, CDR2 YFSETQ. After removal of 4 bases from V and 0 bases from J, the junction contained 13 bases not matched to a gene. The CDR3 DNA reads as TGCGCCAGCAGCCGGGACCCAATCGGGGGGAGCTCCTACAATGAGCAGTTCTTC. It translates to CASSRDPIGGSSYNEQFF. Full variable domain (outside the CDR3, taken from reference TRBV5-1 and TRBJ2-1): KAGVTQTPRYLIKTRGQQVTLSCSPISGHRSVSWYQQTPGQGLQFLFEYFSETQRNKGNFPGRFSGRQFSNSRSEMNVSTLELGDSALYLCASSRDPIGGSSYNEQFFGPGTRLTVL.

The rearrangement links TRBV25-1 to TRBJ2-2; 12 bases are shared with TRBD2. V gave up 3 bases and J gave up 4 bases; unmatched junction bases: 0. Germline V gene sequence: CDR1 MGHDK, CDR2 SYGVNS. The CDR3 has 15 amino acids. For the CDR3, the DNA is TGTGCCAGCAGTGAGACTAGCGGGAGCACCGGGGAGCTGTTTTTT. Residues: CASSETSGSTGELFF.

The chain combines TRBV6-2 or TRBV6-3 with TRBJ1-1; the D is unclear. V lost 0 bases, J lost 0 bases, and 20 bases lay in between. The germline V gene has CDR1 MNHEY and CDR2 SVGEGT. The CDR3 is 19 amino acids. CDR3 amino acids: CASSYSTVTTRTLNTEAFF. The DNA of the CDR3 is TGTGCCAGCAGTTACTCGACGGTGACAACACGAACCCTGAACACTGAAGCTTTCTTT.

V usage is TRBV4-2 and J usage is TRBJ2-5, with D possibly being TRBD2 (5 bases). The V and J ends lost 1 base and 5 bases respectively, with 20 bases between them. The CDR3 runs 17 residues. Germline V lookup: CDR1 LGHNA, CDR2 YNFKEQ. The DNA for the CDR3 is TGTGCCAGCAGCCAAGGATACCCCGGGAACGGGGTTGAGACCCAGTACTTC. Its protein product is CASSQGYPGNGVETQYF.

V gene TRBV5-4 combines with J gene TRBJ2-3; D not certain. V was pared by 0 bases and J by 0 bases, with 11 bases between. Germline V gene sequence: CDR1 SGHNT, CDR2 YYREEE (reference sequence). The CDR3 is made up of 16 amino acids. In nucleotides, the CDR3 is TGTGCCAGCAGCTTGGGTCTCACAGACAGCACAGATACGCAGTATTTT. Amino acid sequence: CASSLGLTDSTDTQYF.

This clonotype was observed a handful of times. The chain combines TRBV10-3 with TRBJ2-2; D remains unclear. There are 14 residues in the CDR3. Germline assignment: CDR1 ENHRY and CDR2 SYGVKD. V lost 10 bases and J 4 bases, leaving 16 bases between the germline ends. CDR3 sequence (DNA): TGTGCCACACGCATATCAGAGTCCACCGGGGAGCTGTTTTTT. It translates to CATRISESTGELFF.

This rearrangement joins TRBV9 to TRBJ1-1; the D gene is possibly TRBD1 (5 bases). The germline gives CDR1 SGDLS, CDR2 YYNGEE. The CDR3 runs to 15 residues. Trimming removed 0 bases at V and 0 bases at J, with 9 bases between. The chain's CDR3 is CASSVAGVMNTEAFF. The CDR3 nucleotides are TGTGCCAGCAGCGTAGCGGGGGTGATGAACACTGAAGCTTTCTTT. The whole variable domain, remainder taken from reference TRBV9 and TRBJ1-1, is DSGVTQTPKHLITATGQRVTLRCSPRSGDLSVYWYQQSLDQGLQFLIQYYNGEERAKGNILERFSAQQFPDLHSELNLSSLELGDSALYFCASSVAGVMNTEAFFGQGTRLTVV.

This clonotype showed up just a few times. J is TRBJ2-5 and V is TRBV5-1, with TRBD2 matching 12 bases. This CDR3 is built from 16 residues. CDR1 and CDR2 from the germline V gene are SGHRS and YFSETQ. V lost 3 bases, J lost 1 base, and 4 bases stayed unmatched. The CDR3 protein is CASSYGLAGTQETQYF. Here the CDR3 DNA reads TGCGCCAGCAGCTACGGACTAGCGGGAACCCAAGAGACCCAGTACTTC.

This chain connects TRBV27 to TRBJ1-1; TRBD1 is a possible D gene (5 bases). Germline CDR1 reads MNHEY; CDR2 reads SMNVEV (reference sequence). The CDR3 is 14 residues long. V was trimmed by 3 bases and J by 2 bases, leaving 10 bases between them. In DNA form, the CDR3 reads TGTGCCAGCAGTTTGCGGGGCCAAAACACTGAAGCTTTCTTT. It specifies CASSLRGQNTEAFF.